The source of this TCR beta chain is a study of human thymus T cells (TCRdb year 2020). Regarding the complete study: TCR alpha and beta repertoires from roughly eight infant thymus samples and a few related peripheral blood samples were characterized in the study. Donor ages ranged from roughly 7 to 250 days, and the cohort comprised six or seven male and a couple of female infants.

Points on this clone: There is no known antigen for this receptor. Base qualities were left out, and no much larger clone turns up one base away.

Using the immunoSEQ multiplex PCR assay, the TCRB and TCRAD loci were amplified from a standardized quantity of quality-controlled genomic DNA. The amplicons spanned the V(D)J region and were long enough to cover the CDR3 and allow V and J genes to be identified. Through the commercial immunoSEQ service, the amplicons were sequenced on an Illumina platform. In the paper's pipeline: Primer bias and sequencing errors were corrected as previously described, and TCRAD and TCRB definitions were based on the IMGT database. The repertoires were analysed using immunoSEQ Analyzer 3.0 and VDJTools for basic statistics, V/J segment usage, diversity estimates, rarefaction and pairwise overlap. Chao1, ChaoE, Efron-Thisted, Shannon and inverse Simpson indices were used to estimate diversity, which was also estimated on datasets down-sampled to the smallest sample. Repertoire overlap used strict matching of CDR3 nucleotide sequence, V gene and J gene, with Jaccard-based multidimensional scaling clustering. TCRdb took this table from immuneACCESS and kept in-frame rearrangements with V and J called. Such tables lack part of the clones; where checked against another copy, unresolved V genes explain under half of the gap, and the rest is unexplained. D and trimming were read from the DNA, whereas the V and J calls and clone size are those reported in that table. The sample data list some 120,000 clones, and more than 90% of these were observed just once. The ten most abundant clones make up 0.02% to 0.025% of the sample.

CDR1 is given as WSHSY and CDR2 as SAAADI, both from the germline V gene. V trim: 4 bases; J trim: 5 bases; unmatched bases: 7. The CDR3 starts with the cysteine, ends with the phenylalanine, and has 15 residues. The CDR3 DNA has 45 bases and is translated from base 1. The thymus tissue came from surgical resects taken out during corrective cardiac surgery. Immunologically healthy infants undergoing open corrective cardiac surgery for congenital heart defects in Finland were used as donors. Thymocytes were freed from the tissue by mechanical means and kept at -70 degrees C as pellets of roughly 10-32 million cells. A QIAsymphony instrument was used to extract genomic DNA from the frozen cell pellets. The full study reports these points: According to the related research, thymic TCR repertoires were highly overlapping among unrelated individuals. Usage of V and J gene segments appeared to be biased in both the thymic and the peripheral blood repertoires. On average, thymus samples gave 750,000 to 950,000 unique TCRB clonotypes, whereas blood samples gave about 84,000.

The V and J segments used are TRBV10-2 and TRBJ2-7; TRBD1 agrees with 11 junctional bases. Sequenced: thymus tissue. The sequence was obtained from a boy younger than two with a congenital heart defect but otherwise immunologically healthy. The sequence in DNA is TGCGCCAGCAGTGGGAGGGACAGGGGGAGAGACGAGCAGTACTTC. This yields the protein CASSGRDRGRDEQYF.